This TCR beta chain was retrieved from a study of CXCR3-negative and CXCR3-positive naive CD8 T cells. Via 5' RACE with UMI labels, TRB cDNA libraries were prepared. Each CDR3 protein gets one entry in TCRdb, which reprocessed the 5' RACE reads and gives no DNA. This table holds around 140,000 distinct CDR3 sequences. The TCR sequence derives from a human donor in good health. Some clones in this sample may be carry-over from other donors' samples. Sequencing used naive CXCR3- CD8+ T cells from blood. Subset of the sample: CD45RO-CCR7+CD27+CD95- naive CD8+ T cells lacking CXCR3 (TNR3-).

This CDR3 is CSVDGQGTDTQYF. The chain carries TRBV29-1 and TRBJ2-3; TCRdb designates TRBD1, a call that cannot be tested without DNA. Germline assignment: CDR1 SQVTM and CDR2 ANQGSEA. This CDR3 comprises 13 residues.